The 13 T cell receptor beta chains below were found in one sample sequenced in a study of T cell responses to AZD1222 COVID-19 vaccine. Data came from immunoSEQ multiplex PCR; TCRdb stores just in-frame clones and leaves some out. This sample has 95,000 to 150,000 clones; around 91% occur once, and the top ten carry 1.7%. The sample here was peripheral blood, taken on day 0 of AZD1222 vaccination. These receptors were obtained from an adult in good health.

CDR3 DNA sequence: TGCGCCAGCAGCTTGTTAGCGGGGGGGCAGTACGAGCAGTACTTC. It yields the protein CASSLLAGGQYEQYF. The chain links TRBV5-1 to TRBJ2-7, with TRBD2 identical over 11 bases. Unmatched junction bases numbered 4, after V lost 1 base and J lost 4 bases. Germline V CDR1 and CDR2: SGHRS, YFSETQ. The CDR3 loop spans 15 amino acids.

A single count supports this clone. The chain links TRBV2 to TRBJ2-1; 15 bases match TRBD2. The CDR3 spans 15 residues. CDR1 SNHLY and CDR2 FYNNEI come from the germline V gene. With 5 bases clipped from V and 8 bases from J, the junction kept 4 bases outside the gene matches. In nucleotides, the CDR3 is TGTGCCAGCAGTCGAGGACTAGCGGGAGGGGATGAGCAGTTCTTC. This codes for CASSRGLAGGDEQFF.

V gene TRBV3-1 (or the pseudogene TRBV3-2) combines with J gene TRBJ1-6; perhaps TRBD1 as D (6 bases). Trimming shortened V by 4 bases and J by 6 bases, and 16 bases separated the two germline ends. Per the germline V gene, CDR1 is LGHDT and CDR2 is YNNKEL (reference sequence). This CDR3 has 16 residues. In DNA, the CDR3 is TGTGCCAGCAGCCTAGGGGGATCTGGGTTTAATTCACCCCTCCACTTT. It yields the protein CASSLGGSGFNSPLHF.

The V gene is TRBV7-2, the J gene TRBJ1-4; D is unclear. Germline CDR1 and CDR2: SGHTA and FQGNSA. The CDR3 is made up of 14 amino acids. V was trimmed by 0 bases and J by 4 bases, leaving 6 bases between them. The CDR3 coding sequence is TGTGCCAGCAGCTTAGCAGGATATAATGAAAAACTGTTTTTT. Translated: CASSLAGYNEKLFF.

The V gene is TRBV5-1, the J gene TRBJ1-3; a weak D match, TRBD1 (5 bases). The CDR3 covers 16 residues. Germline V lookup: CDR1 SGHRS, CDR2 YFSETQ. Trimming pared 0 bases from V and 4 bases from J, leaving 14 bases between. As DNA, the CDR3 is TGCGCCAGCAGCTTGGCGGGGCCCGCGATGGGAAACACCATATATTTT. It encodes CASSLAGPAMGNTIYF.

The rearrangement links TRBV7-8 to TRBJ1-5, with a weak D call TRBD1 (6 bases). V was shortened by 2 bases and J by 2 bases, with 7 bases between the two germline ends. This CDR3 has 14 amino acids. Germline V CDR1 and CDR2: SGHVS, FQNEAQ. The DNA for the CDR3 is TGTGCCAGCAGCTTATCAGGGGGCAATCAGCCCCAGCATTTT. This translates into CASSLSGGNQPQHF. The entire variable domain, with the rest obtained from reference TRBV7-8 and TRBJ1-5, is as follows: GAGVSQSPRYKVAKRGQDVALRCDPISGHVSLFWYQQALGQGPEFLTYFQNEAQLDKSGLPSDRFFAERPEGSVSTLKIQRTQQEDSAVYLCASSLSGGNQPQHFGDGTRLSIL.

The chain has TRBV19 and TRBJ1-5, with a tentative D call TRBD1 (5 bases). The CDR3 is 14 amino acids. Germline-derived CDR1 and CDR2 are LNHDA and SQIVND (reference sequence). Trimming pared 1 base from V and 9 bases from J, leaving 13 bases between. The CDR3 coding sequence is TGTGCCAGTAGTATAGCCGCACAGGCTCGGCCCCAGCATTTT. It specifies CASSIAAQARPQHF.

The table lists this clone with a few counts. The V call is TRBV11-2, the J call TRBJ1-2, with a tentative D call TRBD1 (6 bases). This CDR3 spans 14 amino acids. Germline V CDR1 and CDR2: SGHAT, FQNNGV. Trimming took off 5 bases at V and 4 bases at J, with 14 bases between the two ends. The CDR3 here is CASSPHGGPYGYTF. The CDR3 coding sequence is TGTGCCAGCAGCCCGCACGGGGGGCCCTATGGCTACACCTTC.

This chain connects TRBV7-6 to TRBJ1-1; 9 bases are shared with TRBD1. Germline-derived CDR1 and CDR2 are SGHVS and FNYEAQ. The CDR3 sequence is 17 residues long. V shed 3 bases, J shed 1 base, and the junction held 9 bases outside the gene matches. The chain's CDR3 is CASSFSQGARGNTEAFF. The CDR3 bases are TGTGCCAGCAGCTTTTCACAGGGGGCACGAGGGAACACTGAAGCTTTCTTT. The full variable domain, with the rest looked up from reference TRBV7-6 and TRBJ1-1, is GAGVSQSPRYKVTKRGQDVALRCDPISGHVSLYWYRQALGQGPEFLTYFNYEAQQDKSGLPNDRFSAERPEGSISTLTIQRTEQRDSAMYRCASSFSQGARGNTEAFFGQGTRLTVV.

This chain uses TRBV7-9 with TRBJ1-5, with no clear D. CDR3 size: 12 residues. CDR1 SEHNR and CDR2 FQNEAQ come from the germline V gene (reference sequence). Trimming cost V 1 base and J 9 bases, with 7 bases left between them. The CDR3 coding sequence is TGTGCCAGCAGCTTAGGGTCGAGGCCCCAGCATTTT. Its translation: CASSLGSRPQHF.

V and J are TRBV2 and TRBJ2-2; no clear D gene. Germline V gives CDR1 SNHLY, CDR2 FYNNEI. This CDR3 region has 15 residues. The germline V and J ends were trimmed by 1 base and 0 bases, with 6 bases remaining between them. The CDR3 DNA sequence: TGTGCCAGCAGTGAAGACAGAACGAACACCGGGGAGCTGTTTTTT. This translates into CASSEDRTNTGELFF. Using reference TRBV2 and TRBJ2-2 for the parts outside the CDR3, the full variable domain is EPEVTQTPSHQVTQMGQEVILRCVPISNHLYFYWYRQILGQKVEFLVSFYNNEISEKSEIFDDQFSVERPDGSNFTLKIRSTKLEDSAMYFCASSEDRTNTGELFFGEGSRLTVL.

The chain uses TRBV6-5 and TRBJ1-1; D may be TRBD1 (6 bases). V was cut by 4 bases and J by 1 base, with 13 bases left in between. This CDR3 has 15 residues. Germline assignment: CDR1 MNHEY and CDR2 SVGAGI. CDR3 amino acids: CASSFQGHRNTEAFF. CDR3 DNA: TGTGCCAGCAGTTTCCAGGGACACCGGAACACTGAAGCTTTCTTT.

The chain couples TRBV6-5 to TRBJ2-7; 7 bases fit TRBD1. From germline, CDR1 is MNHEY and CDR2 SVGAGI. V shed 7 bases, J shed 4 bases, and the junction held 10 bases outside the gene matches. There are 14 residues in the CDR3. CDR3 loop: CASIWTGLGYEQYF. Here the CDR3 DNA reads TGTGCCAGCATCTGGACAGGATTGGGTTACGAGCAGTACTTC.